The rows below give T cell receptor beta chains drawn from one sample of a study of CD8 T cells in ankylosing spondylitis. Using its own MiXCR run on the 5' RACE reads, TCRdb lists one record per CDR3 protein. The sample gives 700,000 or so distinct CDR3 sequences, roughly 19% of which show up once; around 19% is in the top ten. The sequenced sample was blood, either unsorted or a sorted T cell fraction (not recorded which). The origin of the receptors is a male donor with ankylosing spondylitis. CDR3s include the opening cysteine and the closing phenylalanine or tryptophan. A D gene is named only where the DNA matches it firmly. Clone size is given for some rows only: seen once, a few or many times, or a class if the clone is expanded.

few	TRBJ2-3	TRBV12-3/TRBV12-4	NA	CASSPRVGGPDTQYF	TGTGCCAGCAGTCCCAGGGTGGGGGGCCCAGATACGCAGTATTTT
NA	TRBJ1-1	TRBV12-3/TRBV12-4	NA	CASSFRAGDPGAFF	TGTGCCAGCAGTTTCAGGGCGGGGGATCCTGGGGCTTTCTTT
few	TRBJ1-4	TRBV6-5	TRBD1	CASSLGQKNEKLFF	TGTGCCAGCAGTTTGGGACAGAAGAATGAAAAACTGTTTTTT
NA	TRBJ1-2	TRBV20-1	TRBD1	CSAIGQGAYGYTF	TGCAGTGCTATCGGACAGGGGGCCTATGGCTACACCTTC
many	TRBJ2-3	TRBV6-6	NA	CASRTSTDTQYF	TGTGCCAGCAGGACTAGCACAGATACGCAGTATTTT
many	TRBJ2-1	TRBV7-9	NA	CASSLQGPYNEQFF	TGTGCCAGCAGCTTGCAGGGGCCCTACAATGAGCAGTTCTTC
few	TRBJ2-1	TRBV19	NA	CASGRWASDEQFF	TGTGCCAGCGGAAGGTGGGCCAGCGATGAGCAGTTCTTC
few	TRBJ2-5	TRBV4-2	TRBD2	CASSQKGGETQYF	TGTGCCAGCAGCCAAAAGGGAGGGGAGACCCAGTACTTC
few	TRBJ2-2	TRBV12-3/TRBV12-4	TRBD1	CASSLRAVQGTGELFF	TGTGCCAGCAGTCTCCGGGCCGTACAGGGGACCGGGGAGCTGTTTTTT
NA	TRBJ2-1	TRBV3-1	NA	CASSQAFGGPYNEQFF	TGTGCCAGCAGCCAAGCGTTCGGGGGCCCCTACAATGAGCAGTTCTTC
NA	TRBJ2-1	TRBV12-3/TRBV12-4	NA	CASSLGQLQFF	TGTGCCAGCAGTTTGGGCCAACTGCAGTTCTTC
few	TRBJ2-1	TRBV12-3/TRBV12-4	TRBD2	CASSSYLAERSYNEQFF	TGTGCCAGCAGTTCCTATCTAGCGGAACGCTCCTACAATGAGCAGTTCTTC
NA	TRBJ2-7	TRBV7-3	TRBD1	CASSMTGGATYEQYF	TGTGCCAGCAGCATGACAGGGGGGGCCACCTACGAGCAGTACTTC
few	TRBJ2-1	TRBV5-6	NA	CASSLNYLYNEQFF	TGTGCCAGCAGCTTGAACTACCTTTACAATGAGCAGTTCTTC
NA	TRBJ2-3	TRBV5-6	NA	CASSRRPQGDTQYF	TGTGCCAGCAGCCGACGTCCCCAGGGAGATACGCAGTATTTT
NA	TRBJ2-6	TRBV6-4	NA	CASSDSPGANVLTF	TGTGCCAGCAGTGACAGTCCTGGGGCCAACGTCCTGACTTTC
NA	TRBJ1-1	TRBV5-1	NA	CASSYEKKAFF	TGCGCCAGCAGCTACGAAAAAAAAGCTTTCTTT
NA	TRBJ1-5	TRBV20-1	NA	CSARVGVDKPQHF	TGCAGTGCTAGAGTCGGTGTAGACAAGCCCCAGCATTTT
few	TRBJ1-6	TRBV18	NA	CASSPNDGNSPLHF	TGTGCCAGCTCACCTAACGACGGGAATTCACCCCTCCACTTT
few	TRBJ2-5	TRBV9	NA	CASSRDSHQETQYF	TGTGCCAGCAGCCGGGACTCACATCAAGAGACCCAGTACTTC
few	TRBJ1-1	TRBV5-6	NA	CASSLGGAADFF	TGTGCCAGCAGCTTGGGGGGGGCTGCTGATTTCTTT
few	TRBJ1-1	TRBV6-1	TRBD1	CASSPPLGQGLGEAFF	TGTGCCAGCAGCCCCCCTTTGGGACAGGGACTAGGTGAAGCTTTCTTT
NA	TRBJ2-1	TRBV6-2/TRBV6-3	NA	CASNRPYGGWNEQFF	TGTGCCAGCAACCGCCCGTATGGGGGCTGGAATGAGCAGTTCTTC
NA	TRBJ2-1	TRBV14	TRBD2	CASSPVAGGPVEQFF	TGTGCCAGCAGCCCCGTTGCGGGAGGGCCGGTAGAGCAGTTCTTC